These 14 T cell receptor beta chains share one sample of origin, sequenced in a study of prognosis after radiotherapy for stage I lung cancer. TCR beta CDR3 was amplified from genomic DNA by two-round multiplex PCR. Gene-specific primers for each TRBV and TRBJ gene drove first-round PCR. In TCRdb, the multiplex PCR reads were re-called with MiXCR into one record per CDR3 protein. This table holds about 14,000 distinct CDR3 sequences, 25% to 35% found once. Sample: PBMCs, taken before or after stereotactic body radiation therapy (not recorded which). The receptors shown here come from a donor aged 50 or older with non-small cell lung cancer.

This clonotype is classed as medium-sized. V is TRBV11-2 and J is TRBJ2-7; maybe TRBD2 (6 bases). The germline CDR1 and CDR2 sequences are SGHAT and FQNNGV. Trimming took off 5 bases at V and 2 bases at J, with 16 bases between the two ends. This CDR3 is built from 15 residues. CDR3 amino acids: CASSRSTEGAYEQYF. In nucleotides, the CDR3 is TGTGCCAGCAGCCGAAGTACGGAGGGTGCCTACGAGCAGTACTTC.

Points on this clonotype: Relative to the germline gene, one junction end is altered; a read error may explain this. V and J are TRBV28 and TRBJ1-5, with D uncertain. CDR1 is MDHEN and CDR2 is SYDVKM in the germline V gene. CDR3 length equals 16 residues. Here the CDR3 DNA reads TGTGCCGGCAGCCGCCGAGAGACCCTTAACAATCAGCCCCAGCATTTT. Translation: CAGSRRETLNNQPQHF.

A note on this clonotype: Germline is not matched at one junction end, which may reflect a read error. The chain recombines TRBV12-3 or TRBV12-4 with TRBJ2-3; TRBD2 is a possible D gene (6 bases). This CDR3 spans 14 amino acids. The chain's CDR3 is CASKPIGSTDAQYF. CDR3 DNA: TGTGCCAGCAAACCTATCGGGAGTACAGATGCGCAGTATTTT.

Ten or more counts support this clonotype. The rearrangement links TRBV3-1 to TRBJ1-1, with D perhaps matching TRBD1 (5 bases). V lost 1 base and J lost 6, with 9 bases in between. The CDR3 extends over 13 amino acids. The germline V gene has CDR1 LGHDT and CDR2 YNNKEL (reference sequence). CDR3 DNA: TGTGCCAGCAGCCAAGTTCGGGGCTCTGAAGCTTTCTTT. Protein: CASSQVRGSEAFF. Complete variable domain (other parts from reference TRBV3-1 and TRBJ1-1): DTAVSQTPKYLVTQMGNDKSIKCEQNLGHDTMYWYKQDSKKFLKIMFSYNNKELIINETVPNRFSPKSPDKAHLNLHINSLELGDSAVYFCASSQVRGSEAFFGQGTRLTVV.

This clonotype counts as medium-sized. The chain has TRBV20-1 and TRBJ1-4, with unresolved D. Looked up from germline, CDR1 is DFQATT and CDR2 is SNEGSKA (reference sequence). The CDR3 covers 18 residues. The V end was cut by 6 bases, the J end by 0 bases, with 23 bases between. The DNA of the CDR3 is TGCAGTGCCACCGGGATGGGGAAGAAGGTAGCAACTAATGAAAAACTGTTTTTT. This translates into CSATGMGKKVATNEKLFF.

As to this clonotype: A much larger clone lies one base from this, so it may be a read error. The chain couples TRBV6-2 or TRBV6-3 to TRBJ1-2, with TRBD1 as a possible D gene (6 bases). This CDR3 contains 14 residues. Germline assignment: CDR1 MNHEY and CDR2 SVGEGT. V was shortened by 6 bases and J by 0 bases, with 11 bases between the two germline ends. Here the CDR3 reads CASRAGTSNYGYTF. CDR3 DNA sequence: TGTGCCAGCAGAGCCGGGACATCTAACTATGGCTACACCTTC.

As regards this clonotype: It may be a read error: a sequence one base away is much more abundant. This chain connects TRBV7-2 to TRBJ2-7; D gene uncertain. The CDR3 has 14 residues. Germline V lookup: CDR1 SGHTA, CDR2 FQGNSA. In DNA form, the CDR3 reads TGTGCCGGCAGCATTATGATAGATTCCTACGAGCAGTACTTC. This codes for CAGSIMIDSYEQYF.

Ten or more counts support this clonotype. This rearrangement joins TRBV16 to TRBJ1-3; no definite D call. CDR1 and CDR2 from the germline V gene are KGHSY and FQNENV. Trimming pared 1 base from V and 0 bases from J, leaving 4 bases between. The CDR3 runs to 14 residues. The CDR3 loop reads CASSQWDSGNTIYF. CDR3 nucleotide sequence: TGTGCCAGCAGCCAATGGGACTCTGGAAACACCATATATTTT.

The rearrangement uses TRBV6-2 or TRBV6-3 and TRBJ2-1; D not resolved. The CDR3 has 18 residues. Trimming took off 5 bases at V and 1 base at J, with 21 bases between the two ends. The germline V gene encodes CDR1 MNHEY and CDR2 SVGEGT. CDR3 sequence: CASSELLWGLGSYNEQFF. CDR3 bases: TGTGCCAGCAGTGAACTCCTATGGGGTTTAGGGTCCTACAATGAGCAGTTCTTC.

In its sample, this clonotype was seen many times. The rearrangement uses TRBV12-5 and TRBJ1-2; D may be TRBD1 (6 bases). Germline V gives CDR1 LGHNT, CDR2 FRNRAP. Trimming shortened V by 4 bases and J by 8 bases, and 11 bases separated the two germline ends. This CDR3 spans 12 amino acids. The CDR3 sequence is CASGWNREGYTF. The CDR3, as DNA: TGTGCTAGTGGTTGGAACAGGGAAGGCTACACCTTC.

This clonotype ranks as medium-sized. The chain has TRBV20-1 and TRBJ2-7, with TRBD2 matching 8 bases. Trimming removed 0 bases from V and 3 bases from J; junction bases left unmatched: 10. Germline V gene sequence: CDR1 DFQATT, CDR2 SNEGSKA (reference sequence). The CDR3 totals 16 residues. DNA for the CDR3: TGCAGTGCTAGAGATACTGCGGGACTAGGGGTCTACGAGCAGTACTTC. Its protein product is CSARDTAGLGVYEQYF.

There are many counts of this clonotype. This sequence joins TRBV7-3 and TRBJ2-7; 9 bases line up with TRBD1. Germline V gene lookup returns CDR1 SGHTA and CDR2 FQGTGA. CDR3 length: 14 amino acids. V dropped 4 bases and J dropped 6; count of bases not matched to a gene: 7. CDR3 protein: CASSSGTGSSEQYF. The DNA for the CDR3 is TGTGCCAGCAGCTCCGGGACAGGGAGTTCCGAGCAGTACTTC.

This clonotype was picked up many times. The chain couples TRBV6-4 to TRBJ2-1; maybe TRBD2 (5 bases). Trimming cost V 2 bases and J 0 bases, with 29 bases left between them. CDR3 length: 22 amino acids. Per germline, CDR1 MRHNA and CDR2 SNTAGT. The CDR3 protein is CASSDPRKTILLKAASYNEQFF. In DNA form, the CDR3 reads TGTGCCAGCAGTGACCCAAGAAAAACTATACTATTGAAAGCGGCCTCCTACAATGAGCAGTTCTTC.

This clonotype was recorded at least ten times. The chain uses TRBV4-1 and TRBJ1-4; tentatively, D is TRBD1 (5 bases). The V end was cut by 3 bases, the J end by 0 bases, with 14 bases between. CDR3 length: 17 residues. The germline gives CDR1 MGHRA, CDR2 YSYEKL. The CDR3 DNA follows: TGCGCCAGCAGCCAGACCGCCCGGACAACAACTAATGAAAAACTGTTTTTT. As protein: CASSQTARTTTNEKLFF.